A selection of T cell receptor beta chains follows, all from one sample in a study of blood T cell repertoires in COVID-19. Measured with immunoSEQ multiplex PCR; TCRdb has only the in-frame clones, and not every one. The table shows roughly 380,000 clones, with about 88% occurring only once. The sequenced material came from peripheral blood. The receptor set was obtained from a woman between 40 and 55 years old with COVID-19, enrolled during active disease. The CDR3 runs from the conserved cysteine through the conserved F or W. A D gene is named only where the DNA matches it firmly. Only some rows state a clone size, as once, few, many or a class for expanded clones.

V	D	J	size	DNA	CDR3
TRBV15	.	TRBJ1-4	.	TGTGCCACCAGCAGCAACGGGGGGCAGGGGGAAAAACTGTTTTTT	CATSSNGGQGEKLFF
TRBV19	TRBD2	TRBJ2-1	.	TGTGCCAGTAGTACACTAGCGGGGGGTTACAATGAGCAGTTCTTC	CASSTLAGGYNEQFF
TRBV28	TRBD2	TRBJ2-7	few	TGTGCCAGCAGCCAGCCCAGGACTAGCGACTCCTACGAGCAGTACTTC	CASSQPRTSDSYEQYF
TRBV20-1	TRBD1	TRBJ2-1	.	TGCAGTGCGAGTACCGGGACAGCCTTATCTGAGCAGTTCTTC	CSASTGTALSEQFF
TRBV19	.	TRBJ1-2	.	TGTGCCAGTAGTGGCACAGGATTGGTTGGCTACACCTTC	CASSGTGLVGYTF
TRBV9	.	TRBJ1-1	.	TGTGCCAGCAGCGTAGCTTCAAGTGGGCCTAAGAACACTGAAGCTTTCTTT	CASSVASSGPKNTEAFF
TRBV27	.	TRBJ2-1	.	TGTGCCAGCAGTTTATCGCGAATGGGGGGAACGTCCTACAATGAGCAGTTCTTC	CASSLSRMGGTSYNEQFF
TRBV27	TRBD2	TRBJ2-7	.	TGTGCCAGCAGTTCCAGCGGGAGGGGTCTTCTGGCGCCCGGAAATTACGAGCAGTACTTC	CASSSSGRGLLAPGNYEQYF
TRBV29-1	TRBD1	TRBJ1-1	.	TGCAGCGCTGGGGGGTACGAGGACAGGGGAATCAACACTGAAGCTTTCTTT	CSAGGYEDRGINTEAFF
TRBV27	.	TRBJ1-4	.	TGTGCCAGCAGTGTGACAGAGAGAAAGGGAAAACTGTTTTTT	CASSVTERKGKLFF
TRBV27	TRBD1	TRBJ2-2	.	TGTGCCAGCAGTCGACTAGGACAGGGGCCGAACACCGGGGAGCTGTTTTTT	CASSRLGQGPNTGELFF
TRBV7-2	TRBD2	TRBJ2-5	.	TGTGCCAGCAGCTTAGGCTTCCTGGCGGGAGGACCCCAGTACTTC	CASSLGFLAGGPQYF
TRBV7-2	TRBD1	TRBJ1-6	.	TGTGCCAGCAGCTTAGAGGGACAGGGGAATTCACCCCTCCACTTT	CASSLEGQGNSPLHF
TRBV5-8	TRBD2	TRBJ2-1	.	TGTGCCAGCAGACTTAGCGGGGGACACAATGAGCAGTTCTTC	CASRLSGGHNEQFF
TRBV29-1	TRBD2	TRBJ2-5	.	TGCAGCGTTCAACTAGCGGAGGAGACCCAGTACTTC	CSVQLAEETQYF
TRBV11-3	TRBD2	TRBJ2-2	.	TGTGCCAGCAGCTCTGGACTAGCGGGAGCGAGGATGACCGGGGAGCTGTTTTTT	CASSSGLAGARMTGELFF
TRBV6-2/TRBV6-3	.	TRBJ2-5	.	TGTGCCAGCAGTTACTCTCCAGGGACCCAGTACTTC	CASSYSPGTQYF
TRBV5-4	.	TRBJ2-5	.	TGTGCCAGCAGCCCCACGTCAGGGCCCCAAGAGACCCAGTACTTC	CASSPTSGPQETQYF
TRBV27	TRBD1	TRBJ1-2	.	TGTGCCAGCAGTTTACGCCAGGGGGCTGAATCATATGGCTACACCTTC	CASSLRQGAESYGYTF
TRBV28	.	TRBJ1-5	.	TGTGCCAGCAGTGGAGGCCATCAGCCCCAGCATTTT	CASSGGHQPQHF
TRBV30	TRBD2	TRBJ2-1	.	TGTGCCTGGAAGGTTCCGCACTGGACTAGCCGGATCGGGAATGAGCAGTTCTTC	CAWKVPHWTSRIGNEQFF